These T cell receptor beta chains were read from a single sample in a study of cytomegalovirus exposure and HLA in healthy donors. Sequenced by immunoSEQ multiplex PCR; TCRdb stores in-frame clones only, minus some. The sample lists approximately 190,000 clones; approximately 78% were seen once. Sequenced material: PBMCs. The receptors derive from a woman between 45 and 65 years old in good health and CMV-seropositive. Each CDR3 is given with its conserved first and last residue. The D gene is left open where the match is weak. Clone size is not always given. Where it is, it says once, few, many or a class for expanded clones.

J	size	D	V	CDR3	DNA
TRBJ2-3	-	-	TRBV11-3	CASSLDSPDTQYF	TGTGCCAGCAGCTTAGACTCCCCAGATACGCAGTATTTT
TRBJ2-1	-	TRBD2	TRBV7-2	CASSRRTSGGNEQFF	TGTGCCAGCAGCCGAAGGACTAGCGGGGGGAATGAGCAGTTCTTC
TRBJ2-1	-	-	TRBV6-1	CASSPNYNEQFF	TGTGCCAGCAGCCCTAATTACAATGAGCAGTTCTTC
TRBJ2-7	-	-	TRBV7-2	CASSRRQGGSYEQYF	TGTGCCAGCAGCCGTCGACAGGGAGGCTCCTACGAGCAGTACTTC
TRBJ2-2	-	TRBD2	TRBV5-1	CASSFAGEDTGELFF	TGCGCCAGCAGCTTTGCGGGAGAAGATACCGGGGAGCTGTTTTTT
TRBJ1-6	-	TRBD1	TRBV5-8	CASSRLPGQGNSPLHF	TGTGCCAGCAGCCGCCTTCCGGGACAGGGGAATTCACCCCTCCACTTT
TRBJ2-1	-	-	TRBV20-1	CSALGGEQFF	TGCAGTGCCCTAGGGGGTGAGCAGTTCTTC
TRBJ2-3	-	TRBD2	TRBV5-4	CASSQTSSTDTQYF	TGCGCCAGCAGCCAGACTAGCTCCACAGATACGCAGTATTTT
TRBJ1-3	-	-	TRBV28	CASSAPGGALGRSGNTIYF	TGTGCCAGCAGTGCCCCGGGAGGGGCCCTGGGGCGCTCTGGAAACACCATATATTTT
TRBJ1-2	few	-	TRBV7-9	CASSLTQGLGYTF	TGTGCCAGCAGCTTAACGCAGGGGCTGGGCTACACCTTC
TRBJ2-6	once	TRBD1	TRBV5-6	CASSGQTGFSGANGLTF	TGTGCCAGCAGCGGGCAGACAGGGTTCTCTGGGGCCAACGGCCTGACTTTC
TRBJ1-5	-	-	TRBV28	CASSGPAGNNQPQHF	TGTGCCAGCAGTGGTCCGGCCGGGAACAATCAGCCCCAGCATTTT
TRBJ1-3	-	-	TRBV6-5	CASSRAGNAGNTIYF	TGTGCCAGCAGCCGAGCAGGGAACGCTGGAAACACCATATATTTT
TRBJ1-2	-	-	TRBV7-8	CASSPSRQPGPDYTF	TGTGCCAGCAGCCCCTCTAGACAGCCGGGCCCAGACTACACCTTC
TRBJ1-1	-	TRBD1	TRBV28	CASRLGQGVNTEAFF	TGTGCCAGCAGATTGGGACAGGGGGTGAACACTGAAGCTTTCTTT
TRBJ1-6	-	-	TRBV30	CAWSGDSSSSYNSPLHF	TGTGCCTGGAGTGGGGACTCTTCAAGCTCCTATAATTCACCCCTCCACTTT
TRBJ2-7	-	-	TRBV10-1	CASLTTPYEQYF	TGCGCCAGCCTCACGACACCCTACGAGCAGTACTTC
TRBJ1-2	-	TRBD1	TRBV28	CASSPDRGYGYTF	TGTGCCAGCAGTCCTGACAGGGGCTATGGCTACACCTTC
TRBJ1-2	-	TRBD1	TRBV28	CASREGTGANYGYTF	TGTGCCAGCAGGGAAGGGACAGGAGCTAACTATGGCTACACCTTC
TRBJ1-3	-	-	TRBV5-1	CASSLVGSGNTIYF	TGCGCCAGCAGCTTGGTAGGGAGTGGAAACACCATATATTTT
TRBJ2-7	-	TRBD2	TRBV2	CASSEIPGLAGGGEQYF	TGTGCCAGCAGTGAAATCCCGGGACTAGCGGGAGGGGGCGAGCAGTACTTC
TRBJ1-1	-	-	TRBV5-4	CASSIDRLGTEAFF	TGTGCCAGCAGCATAGACAGGCTGGGCACTGAAGCTTTCTTT
TRBJ2-5	few	TRBD1	TRBV7-8	CASSFQVDRGPEETQYF	TGTGCCAGCAGCTTCCAGGTTGACAGGGGGCCCGAAGAGACCCAGTACTTC
TRBJ1-1	-	-	TRBV7-9	CASSLGRGGAEAFF	TGTGCCAGCAGCTTGGGTAGGGGTGGTGCTGAAGCTTTCTTT
TRBJ2-7	-	TRBD2	TRBV5-4	CASSLAGSPGGEQYF	TGTGCCAGCAGCTTGGCCGGGTCCCCGGGAGGCGAGCAGTACTTC
TRBJ2-1	-	-	TRBV19	CASIPGRDYNEQFF	TGTGCCAGTATCCCGGGCAGGGACTACAATGAGCAGTTCTTC
TRBJ1-1	-	-	TRBV7-8	CASSSILLDTEAFF	TGTGCCAGCAGCTCTATCCTCCTCGACACTGAAGCTTTCTTT
TRBJ2-1	-	TRBD2	TRBV7-9	CASSQTSVGSYNEQFF	TGTGCCAGCAGCCAAACTAGCGTCGGCTCCTACAATGAGCAGTTCTTC
TRBJ1-2	-	TRBD1	TRBV5-6	CASSIQGNERYTF	TGTGCCAGCAGCATACAGGGGAACGAGCGCTACACCTTC
TRBJ2-3	-	TRBD1	TRBV15	CATSREGQGTDTQYF	TGTGCCACCAGCAGAGAGGGACAGGGGACAGATACGCAGTATTTT
TRBJ2-1	once	-	TRBV13	CASSLRGGEQFF	TGTGCCAGCAGCTTACGGGGAGGTGAGCAGTTCTTC
TRBJ1-5	once	-	TRBV30	CAWTGAPNQPQHF	TGTGCCTGGACAGGGGCTCCAAATCAGCCCCAGCATTTT
TRBJ1-4	-	-	TRBV5-4	CASSFAGATNEKLFF	TGTGCCAGCAGCTTTGCGGGGGCAACTAATGAAAAACTGTTTTTT
TRBJ2-3	few	TRBD2	TRBV6-5	CASSRSGENTQYF	TGTGCCAGCAGTAGGAGCGGGGAAAATACGCAGTATTTT
TRBJ2-1	-	-	TRBV6-6	CASSEDSYNEQFF	TGTGCCAGCAGCGAGGACAGCTACAATGAGCAGTTCTTC
TRBJ2-5	few	-	TRBV7-9	CASSLQGKQETQYF	TGTGCCAGCAGCCTCCAGGGGAAGCAAGAGACCCAGTACTTC
TRBJ1-1	-	-	TRBV6-6	CASSYLTFGVDTEAFF	TGTGCCAGCAGTTACTTAACATTCGGGGTGGACACTGAAGCTTTCTTT
TRBJ2-1	once	TRBD2	TRBV2	CASSHNSGAYNEQFF	TGTGCCAGCAGCCACAATAGCGGGGCTTACAATGAGCAGTTCTTC
TRBJ1-1	-	-	TRBV7-2	CASSPESIGGTEAFF	TGTGCCAGCAGCCCCGAAAGTATCGGGGGCACTGAAGCTTTCTTT
TRBJ1-4	-	-	TRBV10-3	CAISTRQEEKLFF	TGTGCCATCAGTACCCGACAGGAGGAAAAACTGTTTTTT
TRBJ2-7	once	-	TRBV6-5	CASSGRDSYEQYF	TGTGCCAGCAGTGGCCGGGACTCCTACGAGCAGTACTTC
TRBJ2-6	-	-	TRBV27	CASSLSTAGAALGSTNVLTF	TGTGCCAGCAGTTTATCGACGGCAGGGGCTGCTCTGGGGTCGACCAACGTCCTGACTTTC
TRBJ2-1	-	-	TRBV2	CASSPNSRDSSEQFF	TGTGCCAGCAGTCCCAATAGCCGGGACTCATCTGAGCAGTTCTTC
TRBJ2-3	-	TRBD1	TRBV30	CAWTAGQVTDTQYF	TGTGCCTGGACTGCTGGACAGGTCACAGATACGCAGTATTTT
TRBJ2-1	-	-	TRBV7-8	CASSLRLKNEQFF	TGTGCCAGCAGCTTACGACTCAAAAATGAGCAGTTCTTC
TRBJ2-7	-	TRBD1	TRBV5-4	CASSSGQGRPYEQYF	TGTGCCAGCAGCAGCGGACAGGGGAGACCCTACGAGCAGTACTTC
TRBJ2-1	-	TRBD1	TRBV5-1	CASTLIGRQGLNEQFF	TGCGCCAGCACCCTGATAGGGAGACAGGGGCTGAATGAGCAGTTCTTC
TRBJ2-7	-	-	TRBV7-2	CASSLEGGYEQYF	TGTGCCAGCAGCTTAGAGGGAGGTTACGAGCAGTACTTC
TRBJ1-4	-	TRBD1	TRBV5-1	CASSILSQGASNEKLFF	TGCGCCAGCAGCATACTTTCCCAGGGGGCGAGTAATGAAAAACTGTTTTTT
TRBJ1-6	-	-	TRBV2	CASSFYREVAGSPLHF	TGTGCCAGCAGTTTTTACAGGGAGGTAGCGGGTTCACCCCTCCACTTT
TRBJ1-2	-	TRBD1	TRBV28	CASSLPPGTVYGYTF	TGTGCCAGCAGTTTACCCCCCGGGACAGTCTATGGCTACACCTTC
TRBJ2-5	-	-	TRBV18	CASSPPLERETQYF	TGTGCCAGCTCACCACCGTTGGAGCGAGAGACCCAGTACTTC